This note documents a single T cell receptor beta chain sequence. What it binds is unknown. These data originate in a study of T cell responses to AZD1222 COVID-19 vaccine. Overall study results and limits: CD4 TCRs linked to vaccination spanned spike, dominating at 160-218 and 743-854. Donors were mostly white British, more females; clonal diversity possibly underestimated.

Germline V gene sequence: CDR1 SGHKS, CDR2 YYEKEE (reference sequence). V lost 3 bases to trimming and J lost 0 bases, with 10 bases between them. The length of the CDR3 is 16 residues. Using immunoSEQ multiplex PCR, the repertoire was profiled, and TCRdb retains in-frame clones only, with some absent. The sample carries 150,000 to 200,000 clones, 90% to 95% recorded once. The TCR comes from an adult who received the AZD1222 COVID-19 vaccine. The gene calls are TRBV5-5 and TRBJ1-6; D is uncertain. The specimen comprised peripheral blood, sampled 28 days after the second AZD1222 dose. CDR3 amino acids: CASSSQTNSYNSPLHF. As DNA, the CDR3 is TGTGCCAGCAGCTCACAGACTAACTCCTATAATTCACCCCTCCACTTT.